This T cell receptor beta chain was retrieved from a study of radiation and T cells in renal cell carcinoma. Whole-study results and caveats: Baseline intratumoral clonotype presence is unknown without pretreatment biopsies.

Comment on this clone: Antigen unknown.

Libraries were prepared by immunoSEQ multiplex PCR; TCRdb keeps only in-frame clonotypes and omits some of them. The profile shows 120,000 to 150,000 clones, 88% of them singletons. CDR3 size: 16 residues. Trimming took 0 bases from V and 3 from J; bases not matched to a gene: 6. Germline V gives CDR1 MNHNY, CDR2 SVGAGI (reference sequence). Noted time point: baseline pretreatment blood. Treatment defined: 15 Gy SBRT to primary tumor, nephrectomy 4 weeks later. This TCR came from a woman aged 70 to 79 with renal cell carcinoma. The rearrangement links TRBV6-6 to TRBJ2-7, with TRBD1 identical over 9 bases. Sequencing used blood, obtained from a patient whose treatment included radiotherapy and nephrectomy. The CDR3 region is CASSYSGQGRIYEQYF. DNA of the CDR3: TGTGCCAGCAGTTACTCCGGACAGGGGCGGATCTACGAGCAGTACTTC.